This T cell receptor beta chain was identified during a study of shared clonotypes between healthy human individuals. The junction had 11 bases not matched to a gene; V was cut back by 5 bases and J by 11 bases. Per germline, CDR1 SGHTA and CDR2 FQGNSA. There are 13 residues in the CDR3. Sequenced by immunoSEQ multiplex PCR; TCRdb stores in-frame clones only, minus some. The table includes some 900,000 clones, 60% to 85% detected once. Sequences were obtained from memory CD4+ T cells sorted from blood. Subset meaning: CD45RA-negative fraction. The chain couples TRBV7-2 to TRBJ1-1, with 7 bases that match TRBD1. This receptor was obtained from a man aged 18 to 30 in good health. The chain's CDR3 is CASSTTFGTEAFF. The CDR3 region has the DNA TGTGCCAGCAGCACCACCTTCGGGACAGAGGCTTTCTTT.